This TCR beta chain was retrieved from a study of blood T cell repertoires in COVID-19. Recruitment covered about 25 US areas and drew participants whose ages spanned about 18 to 89 years. The data were produced by immunoSEQ multiplex PCR, yet TCRdb's version contains in-frame clones alone and is incomplete. The sample lists 200,000 or so clones; 80% were seen once. This CDR3 region has 14 residues. Between the trimmed V and J ends, which lost 5 bases and 1 base, there was a span of 8 bases. Looked up from germline, CDR1 is MNHEY and CDR2 is SVGAGI. The sequencing sample was made of PBMCs or T cells enriched from blood (not recorded which). The V and J genes are TRBV6-5 and TRBJ2-2, with D tentatively TRBD1 (6 bases). The sequence derives from a woman in her thirties or forties with acute COVID-19. CDR3 coding DNA: TGTGCCAGCAGTCACAGGGAGAACACCGGGGAGCTGTTTTTT. This codes for CASSHRENTGELFF.